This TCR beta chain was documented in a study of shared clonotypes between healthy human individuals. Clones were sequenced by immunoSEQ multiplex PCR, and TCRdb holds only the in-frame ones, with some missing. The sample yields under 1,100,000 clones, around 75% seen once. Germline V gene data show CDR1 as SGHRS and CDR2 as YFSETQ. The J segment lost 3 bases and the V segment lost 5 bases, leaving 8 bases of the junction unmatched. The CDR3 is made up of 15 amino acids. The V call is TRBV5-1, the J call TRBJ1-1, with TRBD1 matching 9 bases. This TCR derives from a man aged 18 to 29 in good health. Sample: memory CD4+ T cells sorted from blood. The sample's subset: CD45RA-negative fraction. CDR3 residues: CASRGGTGWDTEAFF. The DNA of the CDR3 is TGCGCCAGCAGAGGGGGGACAGGGTGGGACACTGAAGCTTTCTTT.